This is a list of T cell receptor beta chains from one sample in a study of control samples from healthy donors and cancer patients. The assay was immunoSEQ multiplex PCR, and TCRdb's table has in-frame clones only and misses some. Among fewer than 200,000 clones listed, roughly 89% were seen once. The sequenced sample consisted of blood. Receptors originate from a woman aged 50 to 65 in good health. Each CDR3 is given with its conserved first and last residue. The D gene is left open where the match is weak. Clone sizes are given selectively: once, few, many, or a class where the clone is expanded.

CDR3 length	J gene	V gene	D gene	clone size	CDR3 DNA	CDR3 protein
16	TRBJ1-5	TRBV7-2	.	.	TGTGCCAGCAGCTTAGGGACAGCCCTTAGCAATCAGCCCCAGCATTTT	CASSLGTALSNQPQHF
11	TRBJ2-1	TRBV20-1	.	.	TGCAGTGCCAGACTCCAGGGAGTTGAGTTCTTC	CSARLQGVEFF
17	TRBJ2-1	TRBV7-9	TRBD2	.	TGTGCCAGCAGCTTAGCCTCAATAACGGGGGGCTACAATGAGCAGTTCTTC	CASSLASITGGYNEQFF
11	TRBJ1-1	TRBV20-1	TRBD1	once	TGCAGTGCTTTCAGACAGGGTGCGGCTTTCTTT	CSAFRQGAAFF
17	TRBJ1-4	TRBV18	.	few	TGTGCCAGCTCACCACCTGAGAGGGTTTCAACTAATGAAAAACTGTTTTTT	CASSPPERVSTNEKLFF
15	TRBJ1-1	TRBV9	.	few	TGTGCCAGCAGCCCGAACCCCCTAGGGAGCACTGAAGCTTTCTTT	CASSPNPLGSTEAFF
13	TRBJ1-4	TRBV28	.	.	TGTGCCAGCAGGCAGGCTCTGAATGAAAAACTGTTTTTT	CASRQALNEKLFF
14	TRBJ2-2	TRBV9	.	.	TGTGCCAGCAGCGGAAGAAGGAACACCGGGGAGCTGTTTTTT	CASSGRRNTGELFF
12	TRBJ1-5	TRBV28	.	.	TGTGCCAGCAGTACGGGCCATCAGCCCCAGCATTTT	CASSTGHQPQHF
15	TRBJ2-1	TRBV28	TRBD2	.	TGTGCCAGCAGATATAGCGGGGGGAGCAGACATGAGCAGTTCTTC	CASRYSGGSRHEQFF
14	TRBJ2-5	TRBV3-1/TRBV3-2	.	few	TGTGCCAGCAGCCAAGGGACCAACCAAGAGACCCAGTACTTC	CASSQGTNQETQYF